Detailed here is one TCR beta chain. Its cognate antigen is unknown. The data are from a study of radiotherapy plus CTLA-4 blockade in lung cancer. Study-wide background: Objective responses were recorded in 15% to 20% of patients, with disease control recorded in 25% to 35%. Study-wide points: Some TCR clones had been derived from tumors. These clones expanded in peripheral blood after radiotherapy plus ipilimumab. In blood, early T cell clone dynamics reportedly predicted response best, together with interferon-beta.

Germline V gives CDR1 SEHNR, CDR2 FQNEAQ (reference sequence). The CDR3 covers 17 residues. Trimming took 5 bases from V and 0 from J, leaving 18 bases between them. CTLA-4 blockade using ipilimumab, together with focal radiation, was received by patients with chemo-refractory metastatic non-small-cell lung cancer. Sequenced by immunoSEQ multiplex PCR; TCRdb stores in-frame clones only, minus some. In the table there are 95,000 to 150,000 clones, about nine tenths of which are singletons. Material: peripheral blood, obtained from a patient treated with radiotherapy plus ipilimumab. The chain employs TRBV7-9 and TRBJ2-3; a weak D match, TRBD2 (5 bases). This TCR was sampled from a human donor with non-small cell lung cancer that progressed on radiotherapy plus ipilimumab. CDR3 bases: TGTGCCAGCAGCAGATCTGATTGGACGGGAAGCACAGATACGCAGTATTTT. Protein product: CASSRSDWTGSTDTQYF.